This T cell receptor beta chain was obtained from a study of shared clonotypes between healthy human individuals (dated by TCRdb to the early 2020s). Study-level background: The cohort comprised a couple of women and a few men aged 18 to 49 years. Between about 0.8 and 9 billion PBMCs per donor were obtained by leukapheresis. For each donor, CD4 naive and CD4 memory were each run on three plates, CD8 naive on two plates, and CD8 memory on one plate. Blood TCR repertoires of roughly 5 healthy adults were deeply sequenced to estimate repertoire size and the extent of clonotype sharing between individuals. Different laboratories and diverse techniques were used to prepare libraries and sequence TCR repertoires, to increase sequencing depth and limit assay-specific biases. Study-wide conclusions, independent of this receptor: About 4.5% of naive CD4, 3% to 4% of naive CD8, about 2.5% of memory CD4, and about 0.4% of memory CD8 clonotypes were shared across four donors. The small number of donors limited the genetic and exposure-history diversity represented. Naive subsets generally had larger estimated clonotype richness than memory subsets did. Based on pairwise subsampling, the degree of clonotype sharing among donors was expected to be affected by sequencing depth. Rarefaction of sorted-subset datasets indicated incomplete sequencing despite the large sequencing depth. Sampling was limited to blood, and TCR repertoires in tissue likely differ from TCR repertoires in blood. Higher generation probabilities were observed for clonotypes shared by all four sorted-subset donors than for non-shared clonotypes.

Using the deep immunoSEQ assay, TCR CDR3 regions were amplified from genomic DNA by multiplex PCR. Genomic DNA extracted from each cell subset was distributed evenly over all wells of several immunoSEQ 96-well plates, and each plate served as one replicate. Each replicate PCR for sorted subsets received roughly 0.2 ug genomic DNA, equal to roughly 33,000 T cell genomes. Purified libraries were quantified with a Qubit 3.0 fluorometer, sized on a Bioanalyzer 2100, and re-quantified with the KAPA Library Quantification kit. Every immunoSEQ 96-well plate was sequenced on a dedicated single-read 150-cycle Illumina NextSeq 550 flow cell. In the source study's methods: Because the immunoSEQ output included only junctional sequences and no quality scores, the filtering could not be the same as the filtering used for full-length reads. To assign V/J genes and CDR3, sequences were annotated against IMGT germline references using PyIR, a Python wrapper for IgBLAST v1.9. Reads were removed for weak V/J assignments (E-value above 1e-6), missing CDR3, stop codons, out-of-frame junctions, or ambiguous translated residues. V3J clonotypes were defined as sequences sharing the same inferred V gene, J gene, and CDR3 amino acid sequence. Percentage overlap between repertoires was calculated by dividing the number of shared unique clonotypes by the size of the smaller repertoire. Three approaches were used to assess repertoire richness: RTK rarefaction, the Chao1 estimator, and Recon v2.1 estimates of unobserved clonotypes. For all TCRbeta clonotypes obtained by the gDNA method from a few donors, generation probabilities were computed with OLGA. In its TCRdb copy, this immuneACCESS table keeps in-frame sequences only and misses some clones. Where compared with another copy, unresolved V genes explain less than half of these, and the others have no known cause. That table furnishes V, J and clone size, whereas the DNA furnished D and trimming. The sample table holds roughly 2.5 million clones, of which more than 90% were seen once. The top ten clonotypes cover more than 0.12% of the sample.

The donors were healthy, HIV-negative adults who had no recently reported acute infections or vaccinations. Only Caucasian adults living in Nashville, Tennessee, USA were represented among the donors. CD4+ T cells were enriched through magnetic negative selection, after which naive cells were positively selected on CD45RA and the remaining negative fraction served as the memory subset. Blood was collected by leukapheresis, and PBMCs were isolated by Ficoll-Histopaque density gradient centrifugation and then cryopreserved in liquid nitrogen vapor phase. Analytical flow cytometry was used to check the purity and quantity of each magnetically sorted T cell population. From each sorted fraction, genomic DNA was isolated and quantified by UV absorbance on a Nanodrop 2000c. Trimming leaves V shorter by 3 bases and J shorter by 5 bases, with the junction holding 8 bases beyond the gene matches. Its CDR3 holds 16 amino acids, cysteine through phenylalanine. Only CDR3 DNA remains: 48 bases, in frame from the first base. CDR1 and CDR2 (SGHRS, YFSETQ) derive from the germline V gene.

This clone was seen just once. The specificity of this receptor is unknown. The sample holds no much larger clone one base away, and base qualities are not on file. The sequencing sample was made of naive CD4+ T cells sorted from blood. In light of the paper, this sample's cell subset or site label describes: CD45RA+ positively selected. This TCR derives from a man aged 18 to 30 in good health. The chain uses TRBV5-1 and TRBJ2-5, with 12 bases in between that match TRBD1. The CDR3 region reads CASSYVGQGAGETQYF. The DNA reads as follows: TGCGCCAGCAGCTACGTGGGACAGGGGGCGGGGGAGACCCAGTACTTC.